Below, one T cell receptor beta chain is given with its context. Its antigen is unknown. Libraries were prepared by immunoSEQ multiplex PCR; TCRdb keeps only in-frame clonotypes and omits some of them. This table has more than 95,000 clones, about 88% appearing once. The data belong to a study of graft-versus-host responses after intestinal transplantation. Study-wide findings and caveats: Researchers found GvH clones in recipient marrow, and some showed up first in ileum or blood.

The J segment lost 5 bases and the V segment lost 3 bases, leaving 6 bases of the junction unmatched. CDR1 MGHRA and CDR2 YSYEKL come from the germline V gene. The CDR3 loop spans 15 amino acids. This receptor was obtained from a human donor who received an intestinal transplant. This chain uses TRBV4-1 with TRBJ2-2, with 7 bases lining up with TRBD1. The starting material was unstimulated CD4+ T cells sorted from spleen or lymph node cells, obtained before intestinal transplant. CDR3 amino acids: CASSQWGQFTGELFF. In nucleotides, the CDR3 is TGCGCCAGCAGCCAGTGGGGACAGTTTACCGGGGAGCTGTTTTTT.